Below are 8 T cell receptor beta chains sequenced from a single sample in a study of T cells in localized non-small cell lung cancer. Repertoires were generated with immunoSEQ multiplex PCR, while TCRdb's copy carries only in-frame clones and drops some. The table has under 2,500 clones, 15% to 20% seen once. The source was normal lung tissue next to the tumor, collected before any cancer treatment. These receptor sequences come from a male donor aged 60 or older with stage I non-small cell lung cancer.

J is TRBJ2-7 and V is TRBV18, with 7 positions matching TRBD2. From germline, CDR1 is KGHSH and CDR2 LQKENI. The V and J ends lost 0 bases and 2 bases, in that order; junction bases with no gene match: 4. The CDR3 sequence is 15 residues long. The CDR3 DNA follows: TGTGCCAGCTCACCACCGGCGGGAGCTGCCTACGAGCAGTACTTC. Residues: CASSPPAGAAYEQYF. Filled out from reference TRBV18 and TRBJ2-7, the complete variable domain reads NAGVMQNPRHLVRRRGQEARLRCSPMKGHSHVYWYRQLPEEGLKFMVYLQKENIIDESGMPKERFSAEFPKEGPSILRIQQVVRGDSAAYFCASSPPAGAAYEQYFGPGTRLTVT.

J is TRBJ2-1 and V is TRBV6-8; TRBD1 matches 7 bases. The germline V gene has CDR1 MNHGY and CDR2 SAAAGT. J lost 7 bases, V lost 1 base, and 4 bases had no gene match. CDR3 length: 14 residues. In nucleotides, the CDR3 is TGTGCCAGCAGTTACTGGGACAGTCCTAATGAGCAGTTCTTC. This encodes CASSYWDSPNEQFF.

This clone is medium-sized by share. The chain's CDR3 is CASRVLGRSSYEQYF. As DNA, the CDR3 is TGTGCCAGCAGGGTCCTAGGGAGGAGCTCCTACGAGCAGTACTTC. The J gene is TRBJ2-7, the V gene TRBV6-8, with D perhaps TRBD2 (6 bases). This CDR3 spans 15 amino acids. The germline V gene encodes CDR1 MNHGY and CDR2 SAAAGT. V dropped 6 bases and J dropped 0 bases, with 15 bases sitting between them.

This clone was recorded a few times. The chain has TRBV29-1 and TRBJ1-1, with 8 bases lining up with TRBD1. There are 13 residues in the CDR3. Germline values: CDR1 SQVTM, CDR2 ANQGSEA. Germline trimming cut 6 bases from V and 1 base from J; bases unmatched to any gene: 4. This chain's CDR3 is CSVRQGRNTEAFF. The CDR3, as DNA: TGCAGCGTCCGACAGGGGAGGAACACTGAAGCTTTCTTT.

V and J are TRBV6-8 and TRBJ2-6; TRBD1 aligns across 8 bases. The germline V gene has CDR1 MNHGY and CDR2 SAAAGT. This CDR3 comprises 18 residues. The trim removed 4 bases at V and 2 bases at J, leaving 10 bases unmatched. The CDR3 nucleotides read TGTGCCAGCAGTTTGACAGGGGCACTAGGGACTGGGGCCAACGTCCTGACTTTC. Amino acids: CASSLTGALGTGANVLTF.

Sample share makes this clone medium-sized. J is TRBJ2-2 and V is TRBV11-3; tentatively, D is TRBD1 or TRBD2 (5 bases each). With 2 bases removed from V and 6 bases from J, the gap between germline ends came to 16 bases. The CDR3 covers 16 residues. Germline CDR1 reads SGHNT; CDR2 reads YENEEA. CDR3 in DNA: TGTGCCAGCAGCTTACAGGGACGGGTATTCCCCGGGGAGCTGTTTTTT. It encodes CASSLQGRVFPGELFF.

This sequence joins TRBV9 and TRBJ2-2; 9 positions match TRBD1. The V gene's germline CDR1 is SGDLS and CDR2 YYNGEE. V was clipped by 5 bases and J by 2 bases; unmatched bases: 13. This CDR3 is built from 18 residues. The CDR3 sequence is CASSPLSGTGFNTGELFF. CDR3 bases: TGTGCCAGCAGTCCACTCTCCGGGACAGGGTTTAACACCGGGGAGCTGTTTTTT.

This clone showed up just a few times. The CDR3 is CASTFPGGGELFF. DNA of the CDR3: TGTGCCAGCACCTTCCCAGGGGGCGGGGAACTGTTTTTT. This chain joins TRBV12-5 and TRBJ1-4; 8 nucleotides match TRBD1. Germline lookup yields CDR1 LGHNT and CDR2 FRNRAP. This CDR3 is built from 13 residues.